This is a list of T cell receptor beta chains from one sample in a study of neurological immune-mediated disorders. TCRdb independently ran MiXCR on the 5' RACE reads; one entry per CDR3 protein. The data contain about 50,000 distinct CDR3 sequences, 16% of them singletons. The sample comprised PBMCs. These receptors were obtained from a man aged 55 to 70 in good health. CDR3s include the opening cysteine and the closing phenylalanine or tryptophan. A D gene is named only where the DNA matches it firmly. The size field is filled for only some rows; it gives once, few, many or a size class.

TRBJ2-7	TRBV11-2	.	.	CASSFVDYSYEQYF	TGTGCCAGCAGCTTTGTCGACTATTCCTACGAGCAGTACTTC
TRBJ2-7	TRBV5-1	.	many	CASRTGHQNSYEQYF	TGCGCCAGCAGGACGGGGCACCAGAACTCCTACGAGCAGTACTTC
TRBJ1-1	TRBV27	.	many	CASSSPSRNLGSTEAFF	TGTGCCAGCAGTTCTCCTTCGAGAAACCTGGGGAGCACTGAAGCTTTCTTT
TRBJ2-2	TRBV2	.	many	CASSPPSGGPTTGELFF	TGTGCCAGCAGCCCCCCATCGGGCGGACCGACCACCGGGGAGCTGTTTTTT
TRBJ2-2	TRBV11-2	.	.	CASSLLGCGGNTGELFF	TGTGCCAGCAGCCTCCTAGGGTGTGGGGGGAACACCGGGGAGCTGTTTTTT
TRBJ2-7	TRBV12-3/TRBV12-4	.	few	CASRDDGGPYEQYF	TGTGCCAGCAGGGACGACGGGGGACCGTACGAGCAGTACTTC
TRBJ1-5	TRBV2	.	many	CASSAWTQDQPQHF	TGTGCCAGCAGCGCCTGGACTCAGGATCAGCCCCAGCATTTT
TRBJ1-4	TRBV5-1	.	many	CASRMGPEDEKLFF	TGCGCCAGCAGAATGGGACCGGAGGATGAAAAACTGTTTTTT
TRBJ1-2	TRBV20-1	.	many	CSRADRTKDYGYTF	TGCAGCAGGGCAGACAGGACTAAGGACTATGGCTACACCTTC
TRBJ2-7	TRBV5-5	TRBD1	many	CASSPGQGRTDEQYF	TGTGCCAGCAGCCCCGGACAGGGAAGGACCGACGAGCAGTACTTC
TRBJ2-1	TRBV5-1	.	many	CASNPYNEQFF	TGCGCCAGCAACCCATACAATGAGCAGTTCTTC
TRBJ2-5	TRBV5-1	.	many	CASSLVGLAFQETQYF	TGCGCCAGCAGCTTGGTCGGGCTAGCGTTCCAAGAGACCCAGTACTTC
TRBJ1-2	TRBV5-1	.	many	CASSLVESANYGYTF	TGCGCCAGCAGCTTGGTAGAATCGGCTAACTATGGCTACACCTTC
TRBJ2-7	TRBV28	.	many	CASSQNTYEQYF	TGTGCCAGCAGCCAGAACACCTACGAGCAGTACTTC
TRBJ1-2	TRBV7-9	TRBD1	many	CASSTTGGSYGYTF	TGTGCCAGCAGCACGACAGGGGGGAGCTATGGCTACACCTTC
TRBJ1-6	TRBV5-1	.	many	CASSLVSGDNSPLHF	TGCGCCAGCAGCTTGGTCTCAGGGGACAATTCACCCCTCCACTTT
TRBJ2-7	TRBV20-1	.	many	CSASSSGITYEQYF	TGCAGTGCTAGTTCGAGCGGAATTACCTACGAGCAGTACTTC
TRBJ2-7	TRBV29-1	.	many	CSVADASYEQYF	TGCAGCGTTGCCGATGCCTCCTACGAGCAGTACTTC
TRBJ1-4	TRBV3-1	.	many	CASSPFTGADEKLFF	TGTGCCAGCAGTCCCTTTACGGGGGCTGATGAAAAACTGTTTTTT
TRBJ1-2	TRBV7-9	TRBD1	.	CASGQGQSYGYTF	TGTGCCAGCGGGCAGGGACAGAGCTATGGCTACACCTTC
TRBJ2-2	TRBV5-1	TRBD2	many	CASSTTSGGTGELFF	TGCGCCAGCAGCACCACTAGCGGGGGCACCGGGGAGCTGTTTTTT
TRBJ1-2	TRBV12-3/TRBV12-4	.	many	CASSQSTSPSYGYTF	TGTGCCAGCAGCCAATCGACAAGTCCTAGCTATGGCTACACCTTC
TRBJ2-1	TRBV29-1	TRBD2	many	CSSGLAGARGQFF	TGCAGCTCGGGACTAGCGGGGGCTCGGGGGCAGTTCTTC
TRBJ2-7	TRBV6-6	.	many	CASRHRTVGSSYEQYF	TGTGCCAGCAGGCACCGGACAGTTGGGAGCTCCTACGAGCAGTACTTC
TRBJ2-5	TRBV10-3	TRBD1	many	CAISESPGQGSGEETQYF	TGTGCCATCAGTGAGTCGCCGGGACAGGGAAGTGGGGAAGAGACCCAGTACTTC
TRBJ2-2	TRBV14	.	many	CASSRRTGLANTGELFF	TGTGCCAGCAGCCGACGGACGGGCCTCGCGAACACCGGGGAGCTGTTTTTT
TRBJ2-1	TRBV5-1	.	few	CASSLEVGTHNEQFF	TGCGCCAGCAGCTTGGAGGTGGGAACTCACAATGAGCAGTTCTTC
TRBJ2-3	TRBV5-1	TRBD1	many	CASSHGTRTGRRTDTQYF	TGCGCCAGCAGCCACGGCACGAGGACAGGGCGGAGGACAGATACGCAGTATTTT
TRBJ1-2	TRBV20-1	TRBD1	.	CSARPDREVGYTF	TGCAGTGCTAGGCCCGACAGGGAGGTTGGCTACACCTTC
TRBJ2-7	TRBV7-2	TRBD2	many	CASSFSGRGVYEQYF	TGTGCCAGCAGCTTCAGCGGGAGGGGTGTATACGAGCAGTACTTC
TRBJ2-2	TRBV4-2	.	.	CASSHQKTGWTGELFF	TGTGCCAGCAGCCATCAAAAGACAGGCTGGACCGGGGAGCTGTTTTTT
TRBJ2-1	TRBV18	.	many	CASSRAANNEQFF	TGTGCCAGCTCACGGGCCGCAAACAATGAGCAGTTCTTC
TRBJ2-1	TRBV5-1	.	many	CASTGSQGRSYNEQFF	TGCGCCAGCACCGGTTCACAGGGACGGTCCTACAATGAGCAGTTCTTC
TRBJ2-5	TRBV3-1	TRBD1	.	CASSQRTGGLKETQYF	TGTGCCAGCAGCCAGAGGACAGGGGGCCTAAAAGAGACCCAGTACTTC
TRBJ2-3	TRBV10-3	.	.	CAISETSSGASTDTQYF	TGTGCCATCAGTGAGACGTCAAGTGGGGCTAGCACAGATACGCAGTATTTT
TRBJ1-2	TRBV28	TRBD1	.	CASTPGGVAGANYGYTF	TGTGCCAGCACCCCAGGGGGGGTGGCCGGAGCTAACTATGGCTACACCTTT
TRBJ2-7	TRBV5-1	.	many	CASSLGTATYEQYF	TGCGCCAGCAGCTTGGGGACGGCAACCTACGAGCAGTACTTC
TRBJ1-5	TRBV5-1	TRBD1	many	CASSLDGDRNQPQHF	TGCGCCAGCAGCTTGGACGGGGACAGAAATCAGCCCCAGCATTTT
TRBJ2-2	TRBV7-2	.	many	CASSLPPSHTGELFF	TGTGCCAGCAGCCTTCCCCCTAGCCACACCGGGGAGCTGTTTTTT
TRBJ1-3	TRBV20-1	.	many	CSARGSGDSGNTIYF	TGCAGTGCTAGGGGGTCCGGGGACTCTGGAAACACCATATATTTT
TRBJ1-1	TRBV20-1	.	many	CSAERPTAGDLRNTEAFF	TGCAGTGCCGAGAGACCGACAGCCGGGGATTTACGGAACACTGAAGCTTTCTTT
TRBJ1-3	TRBV20-1	TRBD1	many	CSAEGTDSGNTIYF	TGCAGTGCGGAAGGGACAGACTCTGGAAACACCATATATTTT
TRBJ1-1	TRBV4-2	.	many	CASSPGIEAFF	TGTGCCAGCAGCCCGGGGATTGAAGCTTTCTTT
TRBJ2-1	TRBV5-1	.	.	CASSLGGGSSYNEQFF	TGCGCCAGCAGCTTGGGAGGGGGGAGCTCCTACAATGAGCAGTTCTTC
TRBJ2-1	TRBV9	.	many	CASSVQGSYNEQFF	TGTGCCAGCAGCGTACAGGGGTCGTACAATGAGCAGTTCTTC